Each of the 14 T cell receptor beta chains below was sequenced from the same sample in a study of cytomegalovirus exposure and HLA in healthy donors. PCR employed 60 Vbeta and 13 Jbeta primers. Profiling relied on immunoSEQ multiplex PCR, and the TCRdb table lists in-frame clones only, not all of them. The sample carries some 160,000 clones, roughly 73% recorded once. Input material: PBMCs. The receptor set was obtained from a woman aged 30 to 39 in good health and CMV-seronegative.

V is TRBV4-2 and J is TRBJ1-1; no firm D call. The CDR3 covers 17 residues. V lost 0 bases to trimming and J lost 0 bases, with 14 bases between them. Per germline, CDR1 LGHNA and CDR2 YNFKEQ. Here the CDR3 DNA reads TGTGCCAGCAGCCAAGACCTTCCGGCGGGAATGAACACTGAAGCTTTCTTT. It yields the protein CASSQDLPAGMNTEAFF.

The V and J genes are TRBV11-2 and TRBJ2-1; a weak D match, TRBD2 (5 bases). Germline V gene data show CDR1 as SGHAT and CDR2 as FQNNGV. The CDR3 is 17 residues long. Trimming took off 1 base at V and 4 bases at J, with 17 bases between the two ends. The CDR3: CASSLVSGSNQYNEQFF. DNA for the CDR3: TGTGCCAGCAGCTTAGTGTCGGGGAGCAACCAGTACAATGAGCAGTTCTTC. Filled out from reference TRBV11-2 and TRBJ2-1, the complete variable domain reads EAGVAQSPRYKIIEKRQSVAFWCNPISGHATLYWYQQILGQGPKLLIQFQNNGVVDDSQLPKDRFSAERLKGVDSTLKIQPAKLEDSAVYLCASSLVSGSNQYNEQFFGPGTRLTVL.

J is TRBJ2-6 and V is TRBV5-1; 8 nucleotides agree with TRBD1. The germline V gene encodes CDR1 SGHRS and CDR2 YFSETQ. This CDR3 has 19 amino acids. V gave up 3 bases and J gave up 0 bases; unmatched junction bases: 11. The CDR3 coding sequence is TGCGCCAGCAGCTGGGCTTCGGGACAGGAGATCTCTGGGGCCAACGTCCTGACTTTC. The encoded protein is CASSWASGQEISGANVLTF. Using reference TRBV5-1 and TRBJ2-6 for the parts outside the CDR3, the full variable domain is KAGVTQTPRYLIKTRGQQVTLSCSPISGHRSVSWYQQTPGQGLQFLFEYFSETQRNKGNFPGRFSGRQFSNSRSEMNVSTLELGDSALYLCASSWASGQEISGANVLTFGAGSRLTVL.

Comment on this clone: This CDR3 is also generated by other DNA sequences in the sample. J is TRBJ2-1 and V is TRBV27; TRBD2 aligns across 7 bases. The J segment lost 3 bases and the V segment lost 5 bases, leaving 7 bases of the junction unmatched. In germline, CDR1 is MNHEY, CDR2 SMNVEV (reference sequence). The CDR3 loop spans 15 amino acids. The CDR3 nucleotides read TGTGCCAGCAGTAATGCCGCGGGGGACTACAATGAGCAGTTCTTC. As protein: CASSNAAGDYNEQFF.

With respect to this clone: Other DNA sequences in this sample translate to the same CDR3. The chain links TRBV2 to TRBJ2-3; D might be TRBD1 (8 bases). Germline V CDR1 and CDR2: SNHLY, FYNNEI. This CDR3 region has 14 residues. Trimming left V 5 bases short and J 4 bases short, with 13 bases between. CDR3 nucleotides: TGTGCCAGCAGTCCACAGGGGGGGGCAGATACGCAGTATTTT. This encodes CASSPQGGADTQYF.

The chain uses TRBV5-1 and TRBJ2-5; weak D call: TRBD2 (6 bases). Germline lookup yields CDR1 SGHRS and CDR2 YFSETQ. With 0 bases removed from V and 3 bases from J, the gap between germline ends came to 9 bases. The CDR3 is 14 residues long. For the CDR3, the DNA is TGCGCCAGCAGCTTGGAGGGCGGGGAAGAGACCCAGTACTTC. Its translation: CASSLEGGEETQYF.

Remarks on this clone: Distinct nucleotide sequences in the sample also encode this CDR3. V and J are TRBV9 and TRBJ1-3; D ambiguous. Germline V gene lookup returns CDR1 SGDLS and CDR2 YYNGEE. Between the trimmed V and J ends, which lost 0 bases and 3 bases, there was a span of 13 bases. The CDR3 is made up of 16 amino acids. For the CDR3, the DNA is TGTGCCAGCAGCGTAGTCCCGGGATCAAGTGGAAACACCATATATTTT. Its protein is CASSVVPGSSGNTIYF.

The chain joins TRBV18 to TRBJ2-7; D gene ambiguous. CDR1 is KGHSH and CDR2 is LQKENI in the germline V gene. CDR3 length: 14 residues. V dropped 2 bases and J dropped 1 base, with 9 bases sitting between them. CDR3 sequence reads: CASSPTQSSYEQYF. The CDR3 nucleotides read TGTGCCAGCTCACCAACACAGTCGTCCTACGAGCAGTACTTC.

Regarding this clone: Other nucleotide sequences from this sample produce the same CDR3. The chain links TRBV30 to TRBJ1-5; tentatively, D is TRBD1 (5 bases). V lost 1 base, J lost 0 bases, and 7 bases lay in between. This CDR3 comprises 14 residues. Germline lookup yields CDR1 GTSNPN and CDR2 SVGIG (reference sequence). For the CDR3, the DNA is TGTGCCTGGAGTGGGGGGGGTAGCAATCAGCCCCAGCATTTT. Translating it yields CAWSGGGSNQPQHF.

This chain links TRBV6-5 with TRBJ2-7, with D possibly TRBD2 on 5 matching bases. The CDR3 runs 13 residues. V lost 6 bases to trimming and J lost 2 bases, with 11 bases between them. Germline V lookup: CDR1 MNHEY, CDR2 SVGAGI. This CDR3 reads CASRWSGTYEQYF. The CDR3 DNA reads TGTGCCAGCAGATGGAGCGGTACCTACGAGCAGTACTTC.

On this clone itself: The sample holds other DNA sequences that translate to the same CDR3. The genes are TRBV2 and TRBJ2-3, with TRBD1 as a possible D gene (5 bases). The V and J ends lost 9 bases and 6 bases respectively, with 13 bases between them. CDR3 length: 12 residues. From germline, CDR1 is SNHLY and CDR2 FYNNEI. CDR3 loop: CASSRQQDTQYF. The CDR3 DNA reads TGTGCCAGTAGTAGACAGCAGGATACGCAGTATTTT.

The rearrangement uses TRBV10-3 and TRBJ2-5; maybe TRBD2 (5 bases). The last part of the DNA fits TRBJ2-7 better; the J call may be wrong. The CDR3 is 15 amino acids. CDR1 is ENHRY, CDR2 SYGVKD, per germline. The CDR3, as DNA: TGTGCCATCAGCCGCTTTGAGCGGTCAACCTACGAGCAGTACTTC. It codes for CAISRFERSTYEQYF.

The CDR3 protein is CASKGQGNSPLHF. The CDR3 bases are TGTGCCAGCAAGGGACAGGGAAATTCACCCCTCCACTTT. The V call is TRBV2, the J call TRBJ1-6, with TRBD1 matching over 9 bases. J gave up 7 bases and V 7 bases, and 2 bases lay outside the gene matches. The germline V gene encodes CDR1 SNHLY and CDR2 FYNNEI. This CDR3 has 13 residues.

This sequence joins TRBV28 and TRBJ1-2; 10 bases match TRBD1. CDR1 is MDHEN and CDR2 is SYDVKM in the germline V gene. With V trimmed by 6 bases and J by 4 bases, 5 bases remained unmatched. This CDR3 is 14 amino acids long. The CDR3 sequence: CASRRTGGTYGYTF. CDR3 coding DNA: TGTGCCAGCAGGAGGACAGGGGGGACCTATGGCTACACCTTC.